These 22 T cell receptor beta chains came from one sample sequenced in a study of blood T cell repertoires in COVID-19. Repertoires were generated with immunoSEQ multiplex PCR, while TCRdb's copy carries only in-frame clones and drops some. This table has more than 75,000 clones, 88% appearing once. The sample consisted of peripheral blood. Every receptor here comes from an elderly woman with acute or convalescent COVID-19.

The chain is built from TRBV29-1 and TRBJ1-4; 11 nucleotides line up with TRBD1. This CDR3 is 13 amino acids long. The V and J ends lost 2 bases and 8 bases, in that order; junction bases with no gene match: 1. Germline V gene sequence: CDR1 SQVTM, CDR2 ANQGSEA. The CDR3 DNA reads TGCAGCGTTGAAAGGGACAGGGGGGAAAAACTGTTTTTT. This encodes CSVERDRGEKLFF.

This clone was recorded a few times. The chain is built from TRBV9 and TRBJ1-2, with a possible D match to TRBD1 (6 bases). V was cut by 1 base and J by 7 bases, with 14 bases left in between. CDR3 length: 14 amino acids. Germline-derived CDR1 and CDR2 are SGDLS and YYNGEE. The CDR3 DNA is TGTGCCAGCAGCGTACGGACAGAAAGGGGTGGCTACACCTTC. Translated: CASSVRTERGGYTF.

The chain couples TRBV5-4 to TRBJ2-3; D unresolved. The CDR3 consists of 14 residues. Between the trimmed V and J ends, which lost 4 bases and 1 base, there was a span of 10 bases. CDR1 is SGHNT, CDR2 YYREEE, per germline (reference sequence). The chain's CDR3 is CASSPGPGTDTQYF. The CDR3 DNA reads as TGTGCCAGCAGCCCTGGGCCTGGCACAGATACGCAGTATTTT.

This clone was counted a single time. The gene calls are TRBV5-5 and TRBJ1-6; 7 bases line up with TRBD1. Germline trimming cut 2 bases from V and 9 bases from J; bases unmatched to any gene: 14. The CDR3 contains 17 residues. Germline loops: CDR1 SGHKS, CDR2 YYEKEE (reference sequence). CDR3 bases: TGTGCCAGCAGCTTCGTCGGAGGGGGCAGGGGTGGTTCACCCCTCCACTTT. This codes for CASSFVGGGRGGSPLHF.

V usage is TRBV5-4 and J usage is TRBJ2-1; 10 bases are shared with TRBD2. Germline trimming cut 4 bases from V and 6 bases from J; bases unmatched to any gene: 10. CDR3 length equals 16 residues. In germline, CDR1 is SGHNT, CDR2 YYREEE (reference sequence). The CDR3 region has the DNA TGTGCCAGCAGCCCGACTCTAGCGGGAGTTTTCAATGAGCAGTTCTTC. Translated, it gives CASSPTLAGVFNEQFF.

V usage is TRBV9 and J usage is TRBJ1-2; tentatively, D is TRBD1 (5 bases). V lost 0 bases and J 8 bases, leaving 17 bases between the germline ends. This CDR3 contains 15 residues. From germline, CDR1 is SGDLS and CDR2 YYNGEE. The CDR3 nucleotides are TGTGCCAGCAGCGTAGAGGCCAGGGCAGATTTCGGCTACACCTTC. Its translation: CASSVEARADFGYTF.

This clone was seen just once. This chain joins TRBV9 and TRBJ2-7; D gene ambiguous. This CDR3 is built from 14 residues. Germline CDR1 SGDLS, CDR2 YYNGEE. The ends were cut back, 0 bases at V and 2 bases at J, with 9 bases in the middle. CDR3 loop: CASSVDQEAYEQYF. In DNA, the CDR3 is TGTGCCAGCAGCGTAGATCAGGAAGCCTACGAGCAGTACTTC. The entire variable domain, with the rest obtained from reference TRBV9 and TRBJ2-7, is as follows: DSGVTQTPKHLITATGQRVTLRCSPRSGDLSVYWYQQSLDQGLQFLIQYYNGEERAKGNILERFSAQQFPDLHSELNLSSLELGDSALYFCASSVDQEAYEQYFGPGTRLTVT.

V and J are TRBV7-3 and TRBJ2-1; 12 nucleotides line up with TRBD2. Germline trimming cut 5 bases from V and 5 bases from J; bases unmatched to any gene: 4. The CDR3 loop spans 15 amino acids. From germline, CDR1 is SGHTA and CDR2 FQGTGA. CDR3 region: CASSASSGGDNEQFF. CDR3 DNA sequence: TGTGCCAGCAGCGCTTCTAGCGGGGGGGACAATGAGCAGTTCTTC.

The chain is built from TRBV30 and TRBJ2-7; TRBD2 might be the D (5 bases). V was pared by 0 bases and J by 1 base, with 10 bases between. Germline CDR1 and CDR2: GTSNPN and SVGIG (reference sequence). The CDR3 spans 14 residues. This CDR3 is CAWSVSGSSYEQYF. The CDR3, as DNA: TGTGCCTGGAGTGTATCTGGGAGTTCCTACGAGCAGTACTTC.

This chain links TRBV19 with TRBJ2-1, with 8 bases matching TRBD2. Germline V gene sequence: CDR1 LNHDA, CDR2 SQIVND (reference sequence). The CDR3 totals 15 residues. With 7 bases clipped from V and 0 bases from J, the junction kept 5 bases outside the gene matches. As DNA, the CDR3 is TGTGCCAGTAACCCGGGGGGGGCCTCCTACAATGAGCAGTTCTTC. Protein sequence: CASNPGGASYNEQFF.

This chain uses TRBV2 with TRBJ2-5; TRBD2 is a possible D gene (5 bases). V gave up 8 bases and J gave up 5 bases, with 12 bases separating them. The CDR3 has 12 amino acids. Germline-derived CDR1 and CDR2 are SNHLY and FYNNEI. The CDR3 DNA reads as TGTGCCAGCGGTTTCGGGGAGGAGACCCAGTACTTC. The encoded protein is CASGFGEETQYF.

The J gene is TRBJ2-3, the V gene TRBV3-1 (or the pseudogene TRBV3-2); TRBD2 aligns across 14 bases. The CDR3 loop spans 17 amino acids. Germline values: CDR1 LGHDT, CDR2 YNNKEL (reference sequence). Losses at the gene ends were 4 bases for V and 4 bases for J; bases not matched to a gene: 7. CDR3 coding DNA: TGTGCCAGCAGCCGCCGGACTAGCGGGAGGCACGCAGATACGCAGTATTTT. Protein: CASSRRTSGRHADTQYF.

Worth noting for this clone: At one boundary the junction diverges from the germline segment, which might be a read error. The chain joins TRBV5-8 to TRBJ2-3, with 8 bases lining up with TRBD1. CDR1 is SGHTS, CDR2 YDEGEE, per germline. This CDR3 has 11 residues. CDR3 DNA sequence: TGCTCAACAGGGGGAACAGATACGCAGTATTTT. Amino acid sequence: CSTGGTDTQYF.

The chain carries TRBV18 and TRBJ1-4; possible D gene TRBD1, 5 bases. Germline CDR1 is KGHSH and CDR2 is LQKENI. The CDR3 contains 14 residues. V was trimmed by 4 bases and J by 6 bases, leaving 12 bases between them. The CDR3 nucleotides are TGTGCCAGCTCACTACGGGGGAAGCATGAAAAACTGTTTTTT. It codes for CASSLRGKHEKLFF.

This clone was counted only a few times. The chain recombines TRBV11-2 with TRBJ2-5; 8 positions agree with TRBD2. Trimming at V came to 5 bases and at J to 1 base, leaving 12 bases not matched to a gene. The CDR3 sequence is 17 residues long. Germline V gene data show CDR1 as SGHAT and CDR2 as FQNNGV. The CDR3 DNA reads TGTGCCAGCAGCCCCGGGTTGCGGGGGGCCGTCCAAGAGACCCAGTACTTC. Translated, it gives CASSPGLRGAVQETQYF.

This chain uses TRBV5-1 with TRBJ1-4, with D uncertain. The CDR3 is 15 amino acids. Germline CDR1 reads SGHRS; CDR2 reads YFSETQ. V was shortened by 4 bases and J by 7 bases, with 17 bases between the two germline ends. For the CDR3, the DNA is TGCGCCAGCAGCCCGGGAGTTTTGGTCGGTGAAAAACTGTTTTTT. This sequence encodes CASSPGVLVGEKLFF.

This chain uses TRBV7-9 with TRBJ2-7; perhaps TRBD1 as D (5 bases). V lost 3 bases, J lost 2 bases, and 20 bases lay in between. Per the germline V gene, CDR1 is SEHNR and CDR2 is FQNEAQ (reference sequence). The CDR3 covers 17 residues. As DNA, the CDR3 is TGTGCCAGCAGCTTCCAACCGACAGTCCTCCCGGCCTACGAGCAGTACTTC. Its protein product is CASSFQPTVLPAYEQYF.

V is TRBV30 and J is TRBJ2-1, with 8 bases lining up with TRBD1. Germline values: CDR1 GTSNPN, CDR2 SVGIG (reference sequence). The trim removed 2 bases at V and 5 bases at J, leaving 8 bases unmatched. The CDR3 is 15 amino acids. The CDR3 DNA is TGTGCCTGGAGTCCTCGACAGGGGATCAACAATGAGCAGTTCTTC. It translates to CAWSPRQGINNEQFF. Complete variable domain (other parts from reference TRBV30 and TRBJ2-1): SQTIHQWPATLVQPVGSPLSLECTVEGTSNPNLYWYRQAAGRGLQLLFYSVGIGQISSEVPQNLSASRPQDRQFILSSKKLLLSDSGFYLCAWSPRQGINNEQFFGPGTRLTVL.

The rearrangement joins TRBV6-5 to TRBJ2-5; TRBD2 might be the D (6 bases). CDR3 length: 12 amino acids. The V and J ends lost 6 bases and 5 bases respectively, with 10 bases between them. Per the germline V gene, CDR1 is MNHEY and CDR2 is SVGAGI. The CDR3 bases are TGTGCCAGCAGGGAGGGCCGGGAGACCCAGTACTTC. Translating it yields CASREGRETQYF.

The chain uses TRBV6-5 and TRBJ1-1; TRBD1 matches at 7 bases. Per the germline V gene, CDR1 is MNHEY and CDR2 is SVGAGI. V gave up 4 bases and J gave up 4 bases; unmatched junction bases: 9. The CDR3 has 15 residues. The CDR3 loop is CASSSRQGKGTEAFF. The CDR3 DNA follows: TGTGCCAGCAGTTCGAGACAGGGAAAGGGCACTGAAGCTTTCTTT.

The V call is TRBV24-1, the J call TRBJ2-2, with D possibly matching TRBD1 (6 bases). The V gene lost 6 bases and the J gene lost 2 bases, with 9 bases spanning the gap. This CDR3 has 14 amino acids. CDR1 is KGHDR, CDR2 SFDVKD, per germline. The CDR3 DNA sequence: TGTGCCACCAGTTCACAGGGTAACACCGGGGAGCTGTTTTTT. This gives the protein CATSSQGNTGELFF.

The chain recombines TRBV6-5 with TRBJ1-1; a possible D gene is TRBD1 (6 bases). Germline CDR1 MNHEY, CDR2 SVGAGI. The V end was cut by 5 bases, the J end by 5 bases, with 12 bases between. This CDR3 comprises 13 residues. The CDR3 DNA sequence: TGTGCCAGCAGTACCCGGACAGTGACTGAAGCTTTCTTT. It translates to CASSTRTVTEAFF.